A single sample gave rise to the 11 T cell receptor beta chains below, sequenced in a study of T-cell reconstitution after alpha-beta-depleted transplantation in children. The authors prepared the TCRbeta library with unique molecular identifiers. TCRdb re-derived calls from the PCR reads in MiXCR, one entry per CDR3 protein. This sample has around 700,000 distinct CDR3 sequences, with 10% to 15% found just once. Sample: PBMCs, taken before TCRalphabeta/CD19-depleted stem cell transplant. The receptors stem from a girl aged 2 to 9 with congenital amegakaryocytic thrombocytopenia, due to receive a stem cell transplant.

To note about this clonotype: Compared with germline, one end of the junction differs, possibly owing to a read error. The rearrangement joins TRBV29-1 to TRBJ2-7, with 8 bases fitting TRBD1. Germline CDR1 reads SQVTM; CDR2 reads ANQGSEA. This CDR3 contains 14 residues. The CDR3 here is CSDEALDRAYEQYF. As DNA, the CDR3 is TGCAGCGATGAAGCCCTGGACAGGGCCTACGAGCAGTACTTC.

This clonotype has a count of ten or more. The rearrangement links TRBV4-1 to TRBJ2-3, with D possibly matching TRBD2 (6 bases). CDR1 and CDR2 (germline): MGHRA, YSYEKL. This CDR3 comprises 16 residues. V lost 3 bases, J lost 3 bases, and 16 bases lay in between. The CDR3 nucleotides are TGCGCCAGCAGCCATGCGCCGGGGGTTGCAACAGATACGCAGTATTTT. This encodes CASSHAPGVATDTQYF.

This clonotype appeared many times. The chain is built from TRBV5-6 and TRBJ1-5; D not resolved. Germline CDR1 and CDR2: SGHDT and YYEEEE. The length of the CDR3 is 12 residues. The V end was cut by 3 bases, the J end by 6 bases, with 7 bases between. Here the CDR3 reads CASSSVGQPQHF. Here the CDR3 DNA reads TGTGCCAGCAGCTCCGTGGGTCAGCCCCAGCATTTT.

This chain links TRBV12-3 or TRBV12-4 with TRBJ2-3, with 13 positions matching TRBD2. With V trimmed by 5 bases and J by 8 bases, 10 bases remained unmatched. This CDR3 region has 16 residues. The CDR3 reads CASSPRLLAGGGTQYF. The CDR3 nucleotides are TGTGCCAGCAGTCCCCGCCTACTAGCGGGAGGGGGTACGCAGTATTTT.

The chain combines TRBV20-1 with TRBJ2-1; 10 bases fit TRBD2. The CDR3 loop spans 13 amino acids. Germline V gene data show CDR1 as DFQATT and CDR2 as SNEGSKA (reference sequence). The trim removed 6 bases at V and 10 bases at J, leaving 9 bases unmatched. The CDR3 sequence: CSAPGLANYEQFF. The CDR3 bases are TGCAGTGCGCCGGGACTAGCGAACTACGAGCAGTTCTTC.

Many counts were recorded for this clonotype. The rearrangement uses TRBV5-1 and TRBJ2-1; tentatively, D is TRBD2 (5 bases). V lost 2 bases, J lost 6 bases, and 12 bases lay in between. The CDR3 has 14 amino acids. Looked up from germline, CDR1 is SGHRS and CDR2 is YFSETQ. The CDR3 protein is CASSLSGLRNEQFF. In DNA, the CDR3 is TGCGCCAGCAGCTTATCCGGACTCCGCAATGAGCAGTTCTTC.

This sequence joins TRBV6-5 and TRBJ2-5; D is perhaps TRBD1 or TRBD2 (5 bases each). CDR3 length equals 15 residues. V was shortened by 2 bases and J by 2 bases, with 12 bases between the two germline ends. CDR1 is MNHEY, CDR2 SVGAGI, per germline. The CDR3 nucleotides are TGTGCCAGCAGTTACCCTCGGGACGGACAAGAGACCCAGTACTTC. It yields the protein CASSYPRDGQETQYF.

Only a few counts were recorded for this clonotype. The chain uses TRBV12-3 or TRBV12-4 and TRBJ2-7, with D hard to call. Trimming left V 6 bases short and J 6 bases short, with 18 bases between. The length of the CDR3 is 14 residues. The chain's CDR3 is CASRQTEGRIEQYF. The CDR3 coding sequence is TGTGCCAGCAGGCAGACGGAAGGGCGAATCGAGCAGTACTTC.

In this sample, this clonotype turned up a few times. The gene calls are TRBV12-3 or TRBV12-4 and TRBJ2-7; 7 bases are shared with TRBD2. The CDR3 totals 14 residues. With 4 bases clipped from V and 2 bases from J, the junction kept 5 bases outside the gene matches. The CDR3: CASSSPREAYEQYF. The CDR3 DNA reads as TGTGCCAGCAGTTCTCCCCGGGAGGCCTACGAGCAGTACTTC.

The V and J genes are TRBV12-3 or TRBV12-4 and TRBJ2-3; D is perhaps TRBD1 or TRBD2 (5 bases each). The CDR3 loop spans 14 amino acids. The V and J ends lost 3 bases and 8 bases respectively, with 15 bases between them. CDR3 protein: CASSLQGPEGTQYF. CDR3 bases: TGTGCCAGCAGTTTGCAGGGACCGGAAGGTACGCAGTATTTT.

This clonotype showed up many times. The chain links TRBV20-1 to TRBJ2-1; TRBD1 matches 7 bases. The CDR3 contains 15 residues. The V gene end was trimmed by 0 bases and the J gene end by 3 bases; junction bases not matched to a gene: 5. The germline V gene has CDR1 DFQATT and CDR2 SNEGSKA (reference sequence). CDR3 region: CSARDITGVYNEQFF. In DNA form, the CDR3 reads TGCAGTGCTAGAGATATTACAGGGGTCTACAATGAGCAGTTCTTC.